This T cell receptor beta chain was captured by sequencing in a study of T cells in Graves' hyperthyroidism and ophthalmopathy. Hyperthyroidism was newly diagnosed in patients aged 18 to 65 (duration under 2 months). Fresh peripheral blood, roughly 9.6 ml, was the source of the PBMCs. CDR1 is SGHTA and CDR2 is FQGTGA in the germline V gene. The CDR3 spans 13 residues. V gave up 4 bases and J gave up 10 bases; unmatched junction bases: 5. The source material, RNA transcripts, was used to amplify TCR beta CDR3 regions. A first-round RT-PCR of the TCR CDR3 used the HTBI primer set. TCRdb recomputed calls from the multiplex PCR reads with MiXCR, one row per CDR3 protein. The data show 250,000 to 350,000 distinct CDR3 sequences, 16% seen once. This clonotype was seen only a few times. The antigen is not known. The study's findings and limits: Ophthalmopathy and stable hyperthyroidism were separated by a 13 V-J model.

The J gene is TRBJ2-1, the V gene TRBV7-3; 9 nucleotides match TRBD2. Input material: blood. The TCR originated in a man aged 25 to 40 with Graves' hyperthyroidism. The CDR3 DNA follows: TGTGCCAGCAGCTACGGGACTAGCCCCGAGCAGTTCTTC. Its protein product is CASSYGTSPEQFF.